This passage covers 15 T cell receptor beta chains from one sample sequenced in a study of blood T cell repertoires in COVID-19. TCRdb keeps only in-frame clones here, not all; method: immunoSEQ multiplex PCR. The table has tens of thousands of clones, approximately 84% seen once. The sequenced sample consisted of peripheral blood. The receptors were sampled from a human donor in a cohort sampled during active COVID-19.

This chain links TRBV7-2 with TRBJ1-6; no clear D. The germline V gene encodes CDR1 SGHTA and CDR2 FQGNSA. The CDR3 covers 15 residues. The V and J ends lost 5 bases and 6 bases respectively, with 14 bases between them. DNA for the CDR3: TGTGCCAGCAGCCCGAGGGTATTGGCTAATTCACCCCTCCACTTT. It encodes CASSPRVLANSPLHF.

This clone was detected a few times. The CDR3 protein is CASSSTDTQYF. The CDR3 nucleotides are TGTGCCAGCTCAAGCACAGATACGCAGTATTTT. This rearrangement joins TRBV6-5 to TRBJ2-3; D is undetermined. CDR1 MNHEY and CDR2 SVGAGI come from the germline V gene. The CDR3 length is 11 residues. V lost 8 bases and J 0 bases, leaving 3 bases between the germline ends.

The chain combines TRBV5-1 with TRBJ2-1, with TRBD1 matching over 9 bases. V dropped 4 bases and J dropped 0; count of bases not matched to a gene: 2. The CDR3 sequence is 15 residues long. The germline V gene encodes CDR1 SGHRS and CDR2 YFSETQ. The CDR3 spells CASSETGGSYNEQFF. CDR3 bases: TGCGCCAGCAGCGAGACAGGGGGCTCCTACAATGAGCAGTTCTTC.

The V and J genes are TRBV18 and TRBJ2-5; 7 bases are shared with TRBD1. CDR3 length equals 15 residues. CDR1 and CDR2 from the germline V gene are KGHSH and LQKENI. The ends lost 1 base at V and 5 bases at J; junction bases unmatched: 7. The CDR3 sequence is CASSPRQGEGETQYF. The CDR3 DNA follows: TGTGCCAGCTCACCACGGCAGGGGGAAGGGGAGACCCAGTACTTC.

The J gene is TRBJ1-6, the V gene TRBV4-1; 7 bases agree with TRBD1. Germline values: CDR1 MGHRA, CDR2 YSYEKL. The CDR3 is 16 residues long. V was pared by 3 bases and J by 6 bases, with 8 bases of the junction left unmatched. CDR3 coding DNA: TGCGCCAGCAGCCAGGGACTCGACAGGGCTAATTCACCCCTCCACTTT. It translates to CASSQGLDRANSPLHF.

The chain has TRBV9 and TRBJ2-5, with 11 bases fitting TRBD2. This CDR3 spans 15 amino acids. Per germline, CDR1 SGDLS and CDR2 YYNGEE. V was clipped by 3 bases and J by 3 bases; unmatched bases: 4. DNA for the CDR3: TGTGCCAGCAGCGGAACGACTAGCGGGAAAGAGACCCAGTACTTC. Its protein is CASSGTTSGKETQYF.

The chain employs TRBV7-3 and TRBJ2-3; 12 positions agree with TRBD2. This CDR3 is 13 amino acids long. V shed 3 bases and J 9 bases; nucleotides not matched to a gene: 1. The germline CDR1 and CDR2 sequences are SGHTA and FQGTGA. The CDR3: CASSLGLAGTQYF. The CDR3 DNA follows: TGTGCCAGCAGCTTGGGACTAGCGGGCACGCAGTATTTT.

The chain recombines TRBV19 with TRBJ1-1; D perhaps matches TRBD1 (5 bases). CDR3 length: 14 residues. The germline gives CDR1 LNHDA, CDR2 SQIVND (reference sequence). Trimming pared 4 bases from V and 4 bases from J, leaving 13 bases between. The CDR3 sequence: CASSTQGLGTEAFF. CDR3 nucleotide sequence: TGTGCCAGTAGTACCCAGGGTTTGGGCACTGAAGCTTTCTTT.

The genes are TRBV3-1 (or the pseudogene TRBV3-2) and TRBJ1-1; TRBD1 matches 9 bases. V was clipped by 4 bases and J by 5 bases; unmatched bases: 5. The CDR3 runs to 14 residues. Germline V gene lookup returns CDR1 LGHDT and CDR2 YNNKEL (reference sequence). In nucleotides, the CDR3 is TGTGCCAGCAGCCCAGGACAGGGGTGGACTGAAGCTTTCTTT. It codes for CASSPGQGWTEAFF.

The gene calls are TRBV27 and TRBJ2-1, with 10 bases identical to TRBD2. The CDR3 consists of 16 residues. CDR1 is MNHEY, CDR2 SMNVEV, per germline (reference sequence). The J segment lost 4 bases and the V segment lost 5 bases, leaving 8 bases of the junction unmatched. The CDR3 sequence: CASSLTLAGTYNEQFF. In nucleotides, the CDR3 is TGTGCCAGCAGTCTCACACTAGCGGGGACGTACAATGAGCAGTTCTTC.

The chain uses TRBV7-3 and TRBJ2-7, with 7 bases fitting TRBD1. V trimming: 2 bases; J trimming: 2 bases; junction bases outside the gene matches: 6. This CDR3 spans 15 amino acids. Germline values: CDR1 SGHTA, CDR2 FQGTGA. The CDR3 is CASSLSVGTAYEQYF. As DNA, the CDR3 is TGTGCCAGCAGCTTATCCGTAGGGACAGCCTACGAGCAGTACTTC.

The chain combines TRBV25-1 with TRBJ2-5, with D possibly TRBD2 on 6 matching bases. Germline V gene data show CDR1 as MGHDK and CDR2 as SYGVNS. The length of the CDR3 is 13 residues. Between the trimmed V and J ends, which lost 6 bases and 7 bases, there was a span of 15 bases. CDR3 residues: CASRGAGSRTQYF. For the CDR3, the DNA is TGTGCCAGCAGAGGGGCGGGAAGCAGGACCCAGTACTTC.

This chain uses TRBV5-1 with TRBJ1-1, with TRBD1 matching 12 bases. Germline loops: CDR1 SGHRS, CDR2 YFSETQ. The V segment lost 4 bases and the J segment 0 bases; nucleotides outside the gene matches: 7. There are 17 residues in the CDR3. The CDR3 sequence: CASSPGTGGWVNTEAFF. The CDR3 DNA sequence: TGCGCCAGCAGCCCTGGGACAGGGGGCTGGGTGAACACTGAAGCTTTCTTT.

The rearrangement uses TRBV28 and TRBJ1-2; D might be TRBD1 (5 bases). Deletions cut 8 bases from V and 5 bases from J, with 21 bases between. CDR1 and CDR2 (germline): MDHEN, SYDVKM. The CDR3 is 15 amino acids. CDR3 sequence: CASSVRWEEGYGYTF. As DNA, the CDR3 is TGTGCCAGCTCGGTCAGGTGGGAGGAGGGGTATGGCTACACCTTC.

CDR3 nucleotides: TGTGCCAGCAGGAGGGGGTACGGGGCATCAGATACGCAGTATTTT. This translates into CASRRGYGASDTQYF. The V call is TRBV6-5, the J call TRBJ2-3, with D possibly matching TRBD1 (6 bases). V lost 6 bases and J 4 bases, leaving 17 bases between the germline ends. The CDR3 has 15 residues. Germline V gene data show CDR1 as MNHEY and CDR2 as SVGAGI.